This entry describes one T cell receptor beta chain. This sample was taken from a study of T cell repertoires in ileal Crohn's disease. Study background: Every patient was operated on for stricturing (about 60%) or penetrating (approximately 40%) complications.

The method was immunoSEQ multiplex PCR; TCRdb's version includes in-frame clones alone and lacks a portion of them. The sample has about 15,000 clones, just under 80% seen once. Germline CDR1 is GTSNPN and CDR2 is SVGIG (reference sequence). Germline trimming cut 3 bases from V and 4 bases from J; bases unmatched to any gene: 11. The CDR3 extends over 15 amino acids. As to time point: neoterminal ileum biopsy at postoperative endoscopy, about 6 months after surgery. Patients were adults with ileal or ileocolonic Crohn's disease needing resection. The TCR was taken from an adult with Crohn's disease. The sample consisted of ileal tissue. The chain recombines TRBV30 with TRBJ1-2; 7 bases are shared with TRBD1. The CDR3 DNA reads TGTGCCTGGAGAAATCGACAGGGAATGTTCTATGGCTACACCTTC. The encoded protein is CAWRNRQGMFYGYTF. The variable domain in full, completed from reference TRBV30 and TRBJ1-2, reads SQTIHQWPATLVQPVGSPLSLECTVEGTSNPNLYWYRQAAGRGLQLLFYSVGIGQISSEVPQNLSASRPQDRQFILSSKKLLLSDSGFYLCAWRNRQGMFYGYTFGSGTRLTVV.